This passage covers 24 T cell receptor beta chains from one sample sequenced in a study of T-cell memory formation after mild COVID-19. TCRdb re-analysed the 5' RACE reads in MiXCR, keeping a single row per CDR3 protein. The sample contains hundreds of thousands of distinct CDR3 sequences, 25% to 30% of which appear only once. Sequencing input: PBMCs or a T cell subset sorted from them (not recorded which). All receptors derive from an adult woman who had mild COVID-19 (a few samples of this study predate the infection). Cell type and time point are not known.

The V and J genes are TRBV12-3 or TRBV12-4 and TRBJ2-1, with D possibly being TRBD1 or TRBD2 (5 bases each). This CDR3 comprises 17 residues. V dropped 6 bases and J dropped 0 bases, with 18 bases sitting between them. CDR3 DNA sequence: TGTGCCAGCAGATACGGGGCAAGCTTTAGCTCCTACAATGAGCAGTTCTTC. Its protein product is CASRYGASFSSYNEQFF.

This clonotype was seen more than once but under ten times. The chain uses TRBV7-2 and TRBJ2-5, with a tentative D call TRBD1 (5 bases). The germline gives CDR1 SGHTA, CDR2 FQGNSA. Deletions cut 3 bases from V and 1 base from J, with 12 bases between. This CDR3 is built from 15 residues. CDR3 residues: CASSLVRQGQETQYF. The CDR3 DNA sequence: TGTGCCAGCAGCTTGGTTCGCCAGGGCCAAGAGACCCAGTACTTC.

This clonotype was recorded a few times. CDR3 in DNA: TGTGCCACCAGTGATCCAACAGAGTACCAAGAGACCCAGTACTTC. It translates to CATSDPTEYQETQYF. The chain couples TRBV24-1 to TRBJ2-5; the D is unclear. Trimming pared 3 bases from V and 0 bases from J, leaving 10 bases between. The CDR3 runs 15 residues. The germline CDR1 and CDR2 sequences are KGHDR and SFDVKD.

The chain links TRBV12-3 or TRBV12-4 to TRBJ2-7; 9 positions match TRBD1. The CDR3 consists of 14 residues. Germline trimming cut 5 bases from V and 3 bases from J; bases unmatched to any gene: 5. This CDR3 reads CASSGDREIYEQYF. The CDR3 DNA follows: TGTGCCAGCAGTGGGGACAGGGAAATCTACGAGCAGTACTTC.

This clonotype was counted between two and nine times. The chain is built from TRBV5-1 and TRBJ2-1; D is unresolved. Trimming stripped 4 bases from V and 0 bases from J, with 11 bases between. The CDR3 runs to 15 residues. In germline, CDR1 is SGHRS, CDR2 YFSETQ. DNA of the CDR3: TGCGCCAGCAGCACGGGCCCAAGCTCCTACAATGAGCAGTTCTTC. Its protein product is CASSTGPSSYNEQFF.

This clonotype was seen a handful of times. The chain combines TRBV12-3 or TRBV12-4 with TRBJ2-1; D remains unclear. Trimming pared 7 bases from V and 8 bases from J, leaving 18 bases between. The CDR3 consists of 14 residues. The DNA for the CDR3 is TGTGCCAGCACCCCAGACCCGGCTTCGGATGAGCAGTTCTTC. Amino acids: CASTPDPASDEQFF.

The chain has TRBV12-3 or TRBV12-4 and TRBJ2-1; possible D gene TRBD2, 6 bases. V shed 10 bases and J shed 0 bases, with 19 bases lying between them. The length of the CDR3 is 16 residues. CDR3 region: CAKYRVGGRSYNEQFF. The CDR3 nucleotides are TGTGCCAAGTACCGTGTGGGAGGCCGCTCCTACAATGAGCAGTTCTTC.

The gene calls are TRBV14 and TRBJ1-1, with unresolved D. In germline, CDR1 is SGHDN, CDR2 FVKESK. CDR3 length: 13 residues. The ends were cut back, 0 bases at V and 10 bases at J, with 12 bases in the middle. The CDR3 reads CASSQESIRTAFF. DNA of the CDR3: TGTGCCAGCAGCCAAGAATCTATCCGAACAGCTTTCTTT.

The chain combines TRBV5-8 with TRBJ2-6; no clear D. Germline V gene data show CDR1 as SGHTS and CDR2 as YDEGEE. This CDR3 is 12 amino acids long. The CDR3, as DNA: TGTGGCGCAGGAACTGGGGCCAACGTCCTGACTTTC. Its protein product is CGAGTGANVLTF.

This clonotype appeared a few times. The chain is built from TRBV20-1 and TRBJ2-3; 9 bases map to TRBD1. The V and J ends lost 5 bases and 4 bases, in that order; junction bases with no gene match: 10. CDR3 length: 15 amino acids. CDR1 and CDR2 (germline): DFQATT, SNEGSKA (reference sequence). The CDR3 is CSAVGGTGWADTQYF. The CDR3 nucleotides are TGCAGTGCTGTGGGAGGGACAGGGTGGGCAGATACGCAGTATTTT.

This chain uses TRBV5-1 with TRBJ1-4; TRBD1 might be the D (6 bases). V was cut by 4 bases and J by 0 bases, with 10 bases left in between. The CDR3 has 15 amino acids. CDR1 SGHRS and CDR2 YFSETQ come from the germline V gene. As DNA, the CDR3 is TGCGCCAGCAGCGCGACAGGTGCAACTAATGAAAAACTGTTTTTT. Translating it yields CASSATGATNEKLFF.

This chain uses TRBV11-2 with TRBJ1-6; D uncertain. This CDR3 comprises 15 residues. The V and J ends lost 4 bases and 7 bases respectively, with 14 bases between them. CDR1 SGHAT and CDR2 FQNNGV come from the germline V gene. DNA of the CDR3: TGTGCCAGCAGCTCCACCCCAGGTTGGAATTCACCCCTCCACTTT. It yields the protein CASSSTPGWNSPLHF.

This clonotype came up a few times. The genes are TRBV6-5 and TRBJ2-5, with D tentatively TRBD1 (6 bases). CDR1 and CDR2 (germline): MNHEY, SVGAGI. The V end was cut by 5 bases, the J end by 2 bases, with 15 bases between. The CDR3 is made up of 15 amino acids. The CDR3 coding sequence is TGTGCCAGCAGTACCTCCGGGACACCTCAAGAGACCCAGTACTTC. This codes for CASSTSGTPQETQYF.

The rearrangement links TRBV20-1 to TRBJ2-1; the match to TRBD2 covers 11 bases. Unmatched junction bases numbered 16, after V lost 6 bases and J lost 3 bases. In germline, CDR1 is DFQATT, CDR2 SNEGSKA (reference sequence). This CDR3 is 18 amino acids long. CDR3: CSALLDISSGRYYNEQFF. CDR3 sequence (DNA): TGCAGTGCCTTACTAGATATATCTAGCGGGAGGTACTACAATGAGCAGTTCTTC.

There are a few counts of this clonotype. The chain carries TRBV5-1 and TRBJ2-5; D gene ambiguous. V lost 4 bases to trimming and J lost 2 bases, with 18 bases between them. The CDR3 covers 16 residues. The germline V gene has CDR1 SGHRS and CDR2 YFSETQ. The CDR3 region has the DNA TGCGCCAGCAGCCTCGAACCCCTTATGGGGCAAGAGACCCAGTACTTC. Residues: CASSLEPLMGQETQYF.

This chain links TRBV10-2 with TRBJ2-7; no firm D call. The CDR3 consists of 14 residues. Trimming took off 3 bases at V and 2 bases at J, with 11 bases between the two ends. Germline CDR1 and CDR2: WSHSY and SAAADI. CDR3 sequence: CASSEIDFPYEQYF. The DNA for the CDR3 is TGCGCCAGCAGTGAAATCGACTTCCCCTACGAGCAGTACTTC.

The V gene is TRBV6-5, the J gene TRBJ2-7; no firm D call. The V gene's germline CDR1 is MNHEY and CDR2 SVGAGI. The length of the CDR3 is 12 residues. V lost 2 bases, J lost 1 base, and 3 bases lay in between. The chain's CDR3 is CASSYNSYEQYF. DNA for the CDR3: TGTGCCAGCAGTTACAATTCCTACGAGCAGTACTTC.

Only a few counts were recorded for this clonotype. Here the CDR3 reads CASSLSSGPYNEQFF. The CDR3 region has the DNA TGTGCCAGCAGCTTATCAAGCGGACCCTACAATGAGCAGTTCTTC. This chain joins TRBV7-2 and TRBJ2-1, with D tentatively TRBD2 (5 bases). Trimming took 2 bases from V and 2 from J, leaving 10 bases between them. Per the germline V gene, CDR1 is SGHTA and CDR2 is FQGNSA. This CDR3 contains 15 residues.

This clonotype was picked up many times. The chain links TRBV5-1 to TRBJ2-3; D unresolved. CDR1 SGHRS and CDR2 YFSETQ come from the germline V gene. The CDR3 is 13 amino acids. V lost 1 base and J 1 base, leaving 4 bases between the germline ends. In DNA, the CDR3 is TGCGCCAGCAGCTTGCCAGGCACAGATACGCAGTATTTT. It codes for CASSLPGTDTQYF.

This clonotype was observed a few times. The chain has TRBV27 and TRBJ2-3; 10 bases map to TRBD2. This CDR3 comprises 16 residues. CDR1 and CDR2 from the germline V gene are MNHEY and SMNVEV (reference sequence). V shed 4 bases, J shed 4 bases, and the junction held 8 bases outside the gene matches. CDR3 region: CASSSSAGGPADTQYF. Written as DNA, the CDR3 is TGTGCCAGCAGTTCGTCAGCGGGAGGGCCCGCAGATACGCAGTATTTT.

There are a few counts of this clonotype. The chain has TRBV4-1 and TRBJ2-2; D is unclear. The V end lost 1 base, the J end lost 4 bases, and 13 bases lay between the germline ends. The germline CDR1 and CDR2 sequences are MGHRA and YSYEKL. There are 16 residues in the CDR3. Written as DNA, the CDR3 is TGCGCCAGCAGCCAAGGTCGCACGCCTCCCACCGGGGAGCTGTTTTTT. Translated, it gives CASSQGRTPPTGELFF.

The CDR3 here is CASSVGDTHYEQYF. CDR3 in DNA: TGTGCCAGCAGCGTAGGGGACACGCACTACGAGCAGTACTTC. The rearrangement joins TRBV9 to TRBJ2-7, with a possible D match to TRBD1 (6 bases). V lost 0 bases to trimming and J lost 3 bases, with 10 bases between them. Germline V lookup: CDR1 SGDLS, CDR2 YYNGEE. The CDR3 loop spans 14 amino acids.

This clonotype turned up a few times. V and J are TRBV9 and TRBJ2-3; 10 bases map to TRBD2. V shed 3 bases, J shed 1 base, and the junction held 5 bases outside the gene matches. There are 16 residues in the CDR3. Looked up from germline, CDR1 is SGDLS and CDR2 is YYNGEE. CDR3: CASSASGGAGTDTQYF. CDR3 nucleotide sequence: TGTGCCAGCAGCGCCAGCGGGGGGGCCGGCACAGATACGCAGTATTTT.

This clonotype was found a few times. The V gene is TRBV6-6, the J gene TRBJ2-2; 7 bases are a match to TRBD1. The J segment lost 1 base and the V segment lost 2 bases, leaving 1 base of the junction unmatched. CDR3 length equals 15 residues. Germline V gene lookup returns CDR1 MNHNY and CDR2 SVGAGI (reference sequence). This chain's CDR3 is CASSYRQGNTGELFF. CDR3 coding DNA: TGTGCCAGCAGTTACCGACAGGGGAACACCGGGGAGCTGTTTTTT.